The next 28 T cell receptor beta chains were all read from a single sample in a study. Adaptor-ligated barcode primers were used to amplify TRBV12-4/TRBJ1-2 clonotypes. TCRdb fed the multiplex PCR reads into MiXCR, producing one record per CDR3 protein. The sample gives nearly 700 distinct CDR3 sequences, about 9.5% of which show up once; around 11% is in the top ten. Cells sorted as Tregs were CD4+, CD25+ and CD127-/low. Source material: Tregs sorted from blood. The receptors were sampled from a female donor with breast cancer.

Judged by abundance, this clonotype is large. The rearrangement links TRBV12-3 or TRBV12-4 to TRBJ1-2; perhaps TRBD1 as D (5 bases). Trimming stripped 0 bases from V and 7 bases from J, with 12 bases between. The CDR3 runs to 14 residues. CDR3 in DNA: TGTGCCAGCAGTTTAGCGCGTGGGGCTGGTGGCTACACCTTC. The encoded protein is CASSLARGAGGYTF.

V gene TRBV12-3 or TRBV12-4 combines with J gene TRBJ1-2; D uncertain. Trimming cost V 10 bases and J 0 bases, with 12 bases left between them. The CDR3 sequence is 13 residues long. This chain's CDR3 is CATVSGANYGYTF. The CDR3 nucleotides read TGTGCCACCGTAAGCGGCGCTAACTATGGCTACACCTTC.

This clonotype counts as large. The chain is built from TRBV12-3 or TRBV12-4 and TRBJ1-2; a weak D match, TRBD1 (5 bases). The CDR3 consists of 13 residues. Trimming cost V 5 bases and J 2 bases, with 9 bases left between them. The DNA for the CDR3 is TGTGCCAGCAGTGCAGGGCTGAACTATGGCTACACCTTC. Residues: CASSAGLNYGYTF.

This clonotype rates as large. V gene TRBV12-3 or TRBV12-4 combines with J gene TRBJ1-2; tentative D call: TRBD1 (5 bases). The V end lost 3 bases, the J end lost 4 bases, and 6 bases lay between the germline ends. This CDR3 contains 12 residues. CDR3 in amino acids: CASSFDSYGYTF. The CDR3 DNA follows: TGTGCCAGCAGTTTTGACAGCTATGGCTACACCTTC.

This clonotype is classed as large. The chain joins TRBV12-3 or TRBV12-4 to TRBJ1-2, with unresolved D. This CDR3 is built from 16 residues. V shed 1 base and J shed 4 bases, with 16 bases lying between them. CDR3 nucleotide sequence: TGTGCCAGCAGTTTAGGGCACAACAGACTATCCTATGGCTACACCTTC. It encodes CASSLGHNRLSYGYTF.

The sample holds a few counts of this clonotype. The chain joins TRBV12-3 or TRBV12-4 to TRBJ1-2, with 8 bases identical to TRBD1. The CDR3 sequence is 13 residues long. The junction had 2 bases not matched to a gene; V was cut back by 3 bases and J by 5 bases. CDR3 nucleotide sequence: TGTGCCAGCAGTTTCGACAGGGGATATGGCTACACCTTC. It is translated as CASSFDRGYGYTF.

This clonotype was observed a few times. The V and J genes are TRBV12-3 or TRBV12-4 and TRBJ1-2; no clear D. This CDR3 comprises 12 residues. The V end lost 6 bases, the J end lost 3 bases, and 8 bases lay between the germline ends. This CDR3 is CASRENDYGYTF. CDR3 DNA sequence: TGTGCCAGCAGGGAAAATGACTATGGCTACACCTTC.

This clonotype was detected a few times. The chain has TRBV12-3 or TRBV12-4 and TRBJ1-2, with 8 bases lining up with TRBD1. The trim removed 5 bases at V and 4 bases at J, leaving 6 bases unmatched. This CDR3 has 14 residues. In nucleotides, the CDR3 is TGTGCCAGCAGTCGGACAGGGACAGGCTATGGCTACACCTTC. Translation gives CASSRTGTGYGYTF.

This clonotype is labeled large. The rearrangement uses TRBV12-3 or TRBV12-4 and TRBJ1-2; 8 positions match TRBD1. This CDR3 is built from 13 residues. J lost 5 bases, V lost 5 bases, and 4 bases had no gene match. CDR3 in amino acids: CASSDRGGYGYTF. Written as DNA, the CDR3 is TGTGCCAGCAGTGACAGGGGCGGGTATGGCTACACCTTC.

CDR3 sequence: CASTRTGANYGYTF. For the CDR3, the DNA is TGTGCCAGCACCCGGACCGGAGCTAACTATGGCTACACCTTC. J is TRBJ1-2 and V is TRBV12-3 or TRBV12-4; no firm D call. With 7 bases removed from V and 0 bases from J, the gap between germline ends came to 12 bases. The CDR3 runs 14 residues.

By share, this clonotype counts as large. J is TRBJ1-2 and V is TRBV12-3 or TRBV12-4; 8 bases line up with TRBD1. The CDR3 has 14 residues. With 6 bases clipped from V and 8 bases from J, the junction kept 11 bases outside the gene matches. CDR3 amino acids: CASSRGQGDYGYTF. The CDR3 bases are TGTGCCAGCAGCCGCGGACAGGGTGATTACGGCTACACCTTC.

By share of the sample, this clonotype is large. The V and J genes are TRBV12-3 or TRBV12-4 and TRBJ1-2; D is ambiguous. The CDR3 has 13 residues. Trimming stripped 3 bases from V and 11 bases from J, with 16 bases between. CDR3 bases: TGTGCCAGCAGTTTGGGCCAGGACTTCCGATACACCTTC. Amino acid sequence: CASSLGQDFRYTF.

By sample share, this clonotype is large. The chain carries TRBV12-3 or TRBV12-4 and TRBJ1-2; D is undetermined. Trimming pared 5 bases from V and 0 bases from J, leaving 10 bases between. This CDR3 contains 14 residues. The CDR3 protein is CASSPDGANYGYTF. CDR3 bases: TGTGCCAGCAGTCCAGACGGCGCTAACTATGGCTACACCTTC.

This clonotype is judged large. V and J are TRBV12-3 or TRBV12-4 and TRBJ1-2; TRBD1 matches at 7 bases. The V and J ends lost 6 bases and 2 bases, in that order; junction bases with no gene match: 0. The CDR3 loop spans 12 amino acids. CDR3 nucleotides: TGTGCCAGCAGGGGACAGAACTATGGCTACACCTTC. Translated: CASRGQNYGYTF.

By share, this clonotype counts as large. This chain links TRBV12-3 or TRBV12-4 with TRBJ1-2; no clear D. This CDR3 spans 14 amino acids. V was shortened by 6 bases and J by 0 bases, with 11 bases between the two germline ends. For the CDR3, the DNA is TGTGCCAGCAGCACCACGACAACTAACTATGGCTACACCTTC. It encodes CASSTTTTNYGYTF.

This clonotype is judged medium-sized. At one of its ends the junction is not consistent with the germline gene, which may arise from a read error. The CDR3: CASIFLGPRAFPNYSYTF. The CDR3 region has the DNA TGTGCCAGCATTTTCCTTGGGCCACGGGCCTTCCCGAACTATAGCTACACCTTC. The chain combines TRBV12-3 or TRBV12-4 with TRBJ1-2; D remains ambiguous. The CDR3 is 18 amino acids.

This clonotype is judged large. The gene calls are TRBV12-3 or TRBV12-4 and TRBJ1-2; D is uncertain. The CDR3 loop spans 15 amino acids. Trimming stripped 0 bases from V and 5 bases from J, with 13 bases between. The DNA of the CDR3 is TGTGCCAGCAGTTTAGCGGGGAGATATAAGTATGGCTACACCTTC. The encoded protein is CASSLAGRYKYGYTF.

By share, this clonotype counts as large (0.1 to 1%). The chain carries TRBV12-3 or TRBV12-4 and TRBJ1-2; the D is unclear. Trimming removed 5 bases from V and 7 bases from J, with 14 bases in between. This CDR3 region has 13 residues. CDR3 amino acids: CASSPGPATGYTF. The CDR3 region has the DNA TGTGCCAGCAGTCCTGGACCCGCGACTGGCTACACCTTC.

This clonotype has a single count. The chain links TRBV12-3 or TRBV12-4 to TRBJ1-2, with D tentatively TRBD1 (5 bases). The CDR3 consists of 13 residues. Trimming took 5 bases from V and 4 from J, leaving 11 bases between them. The CDR3 here is CASSPGHTYGYTF. CDR3 nucleotide sequence: TGTGCCAGCAGTCCAGGACATACCTATGGCTACACCTTC.

The chain joins TRBV12-3 or TRBV12-4 to TRBJ1-2, with D perhaps matching TRBD1 (5 bases). The CDR3 covers 12 residues. V gave up 4 bases and J gave up 4 bases, with 7 bases separating them. For the CDR3, the DNA is TGTGCCAGCAGTTCGGACACCTATGGCTACACCTTC. Translating it yields CASSSDTYGYTF.

This chain joins TRBV12-3 or TRBV12-4 and TRBJ1-2; TRBD1 agrees at 7 bases. The CDR3 length is 14 residues. The trim removed 6 bases at V and 8 bases at J, leaving 12 bases unmatched. The chain's CDR3 is CASSHRQGDYGYTF. The CDR3, as DNA: TGTGCCAGCAGCCACAGACAGGGTGATTACGGCTACACCTTC.

By share, this clonotype ranks as large. The rearrangement links TRBV12-3 or TRBV12-4 to TRBJ1-2; TRBD1 agrees at 7 bases. V shed 5 bases and J 4 bases; nucleotides not matched to a gene: 13. There are 16 residues in the CDR3. The chain's CDR3 is CASSTHRRTGGYGYTF. For the CDR3, the DNA is TGTGCCAGCAGTACTCATAGGAGGACAGGAGGCTATGGCTACACCTTC.

This chain links TRBV12-3 or TRBV12-4 with TRBJ1-2; unclear D gene. V lost 1 base to trimming and J lost 2 bases, with 5 bases between them. The CDR3 consists of 13 residues. CDR3 nucleotides: TGTGCCAGCAGTTTAGAACGGAACTATGGCTACACCTTC. Its translation is CASSLERNYGYTF.

In its sample, this clonotype ranks as large (0.1 to 1%). The V gene is TRBV12-3 or TRBV12-4, the J gene TRBJ1-2, with D maybe TRBD1 (5 bases). V was trimmed by 4 bases and J by 4 bases, leaving 10 bases between them. CDR3 length equals 13 residues. The CDR3 DNA reads TGTGCCAGCAGTTCACGGGGCGGCTATGGCTACACCTTC. This sequence encodes CASSSRGGYGYTF.

A few counts support this clonotype. The V gene is TRBV12-3 or TRBV12-4, the J gene TRBJ1-2; 7 bases align to TRBD1. The CDR3 loop spans 13 amino acids. Trimming took 3 bases from V and 4 from J; bases not matched to a gene: 2. This chain's CDR3 is CASSLRDSYGYTF. CDR3 in DNA: TGTGCCAGCAGTTTGCGGGACAGCTATGGCTACACCTTC.

This clonotype was recorded a few times. The gene calls are TRBV12-3 or TRBV12-4 and TRBJ1-2; no clear D gene. The CDR3 runs to 11 residues. Deletions cut 5 bases from V and 8 bases from J, with 9 bases between. CDR3 in amino acids: CASSVGDGYTF. The CDR3 DNA reads as TGTGCCAGCAGTGTGGGCGACGGCTACACCTTC.

This clonotype ranks as large. The rearrangement uses TRBV12-3 or TRBV12-4 and TRBJ1-2; D not certain. The CDR3 has 13 residues. V was clipped by 3 bases and J by 6 bases, with 11 bases between them. CDR3: CASSFNGGDGYTF. CDR3 in DNA: TGTGCCAGCAGTTTTAATGGCGGAGATGGCTACACCTTC.

This clonotype is large within its sample. The chain employs TRBV12-3 or TRBV12-4 and TRBJ1-2, with a tentative D call TRBD1 (6 bases). The CDR3 loop spans 13 amino acids. V was trimmed by 5 bases and J by 4 bases, leaving 11 bases between them. The CDR3 here is CASSLQGLYGYTF. In nucleotides, the CDR3 is TGTGCCAGCAGTCTACAGGGCCTCTATGGCTACACCTTC.